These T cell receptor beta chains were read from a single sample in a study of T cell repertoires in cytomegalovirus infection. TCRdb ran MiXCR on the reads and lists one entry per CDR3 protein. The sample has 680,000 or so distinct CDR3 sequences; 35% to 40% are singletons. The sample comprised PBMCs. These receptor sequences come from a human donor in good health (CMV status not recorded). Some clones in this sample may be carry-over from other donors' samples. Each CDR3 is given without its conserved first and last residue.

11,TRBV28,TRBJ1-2,ASSQAGGNGYT
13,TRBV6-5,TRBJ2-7,ASSPGWDSTYEQY
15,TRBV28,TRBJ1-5,ASSLRGSGYSNQPQH
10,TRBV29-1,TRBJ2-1,SVGDHRGRQF
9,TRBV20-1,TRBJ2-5,SAGWQETQY
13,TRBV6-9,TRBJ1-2,ASSYGEGGQDGYT
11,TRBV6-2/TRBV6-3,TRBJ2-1,ASSYSMPRPEF
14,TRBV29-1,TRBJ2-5,SAQRGFGGLQETQY
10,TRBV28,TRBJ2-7,ASSDIWGEQY
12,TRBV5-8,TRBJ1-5,ASSRGQVIQPQH
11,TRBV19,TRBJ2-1,ASSRAVDNEQF
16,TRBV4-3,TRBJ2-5,ASSQAFLSSVAQETQY
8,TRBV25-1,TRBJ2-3,ASSANTQY
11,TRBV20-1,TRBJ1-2,SVLRGPNYGYT
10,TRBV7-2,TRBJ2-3,ASSLRPDTQY
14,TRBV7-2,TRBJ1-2,ASSLDAGAQRYGYT
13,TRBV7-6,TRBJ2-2,ASSLEQGYTGELF
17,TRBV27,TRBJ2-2,ASSLSPSRRGPNTGELF
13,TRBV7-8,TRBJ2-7,ASSSPGHESYEQY
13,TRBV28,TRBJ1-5,ASSFGGQSNQPQH
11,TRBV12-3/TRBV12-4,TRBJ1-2,ASSFNRGRGYT
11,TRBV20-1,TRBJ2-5,SARGGASETQY
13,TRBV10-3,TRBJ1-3,AISESGSSGNTIY
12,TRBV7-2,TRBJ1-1,ASSLFGGNTEAF
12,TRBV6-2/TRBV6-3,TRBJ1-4,ASSEDPVKEKLF
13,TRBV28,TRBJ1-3,ASSLWGTGGNTIY
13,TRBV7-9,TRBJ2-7,ASSPGVAETYEQY
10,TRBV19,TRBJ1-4,ASSISTGPPA
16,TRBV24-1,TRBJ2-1,ATSDILTGASSYNEQF
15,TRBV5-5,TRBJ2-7,ASSFSATGVLPHEQY
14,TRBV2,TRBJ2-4,ASSLTEFVAKNIQY
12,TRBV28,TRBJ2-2,ASSSGHLTGELF
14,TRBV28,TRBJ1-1,ASSLLRELMNTEAF
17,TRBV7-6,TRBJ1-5,ASSLGPGQGASSNQPQH
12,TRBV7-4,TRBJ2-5,ASSPPRIGETQY
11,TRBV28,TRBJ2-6,ATGPSGANVLT
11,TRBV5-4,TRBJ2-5,ASSLLASETQY
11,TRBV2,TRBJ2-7,ASSRQDTYEQY
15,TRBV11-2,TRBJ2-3,ASSLSPSGRAADTQY
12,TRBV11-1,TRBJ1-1,ASSPGVVDTEAF
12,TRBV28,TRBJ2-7,ASSFSIRGYEQY
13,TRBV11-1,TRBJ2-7,ASSLQSASSYEQY
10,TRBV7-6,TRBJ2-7,ASSLAGLVRY
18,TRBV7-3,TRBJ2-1,ASSSPGLAGGPTNYNEQF
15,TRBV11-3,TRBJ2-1,ASSGGVGRRSYNEQF
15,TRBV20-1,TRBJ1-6,SARDQGRGTYNSPLQ
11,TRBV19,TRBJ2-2,ASSIDPSRELF
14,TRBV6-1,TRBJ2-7,ASSLTVGIAGVEQY
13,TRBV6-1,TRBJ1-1,ASSESRIGNTEAF
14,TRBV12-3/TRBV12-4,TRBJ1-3,ASSKGGTGTGNTIY
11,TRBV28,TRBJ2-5,ASGRGYQETQY